The sequence of this T cell receptor beta chain was determined in a study of blood T cell repertoires in COVID-19. CDR3 length: 17 residues. TCRdb keeps only in-frame clones here, not all; method: immunoSEQ multiplex PCR. The data hold over 250,000 clones, with roughly 80% observed a single time. Material for sequencing was PBMCs or T cells enriched from blood (not recorded which). The chain recombines TRBV12-2 with TRBJ2-2; the table's TRBD1 call for D was not verified on the DNA. TRBV12-2 is flagged as a pseudogene. This clonotype was sampled from a man in his forties who had been exposed to COVID-19. The CDR3 here is CASRYGTGTYYTGELFF. The CDR3 coding sequence is TGTGCAAGTCGCTATGGGACCGGGACATATTACACCGGGGAGCTGTTTTTT.